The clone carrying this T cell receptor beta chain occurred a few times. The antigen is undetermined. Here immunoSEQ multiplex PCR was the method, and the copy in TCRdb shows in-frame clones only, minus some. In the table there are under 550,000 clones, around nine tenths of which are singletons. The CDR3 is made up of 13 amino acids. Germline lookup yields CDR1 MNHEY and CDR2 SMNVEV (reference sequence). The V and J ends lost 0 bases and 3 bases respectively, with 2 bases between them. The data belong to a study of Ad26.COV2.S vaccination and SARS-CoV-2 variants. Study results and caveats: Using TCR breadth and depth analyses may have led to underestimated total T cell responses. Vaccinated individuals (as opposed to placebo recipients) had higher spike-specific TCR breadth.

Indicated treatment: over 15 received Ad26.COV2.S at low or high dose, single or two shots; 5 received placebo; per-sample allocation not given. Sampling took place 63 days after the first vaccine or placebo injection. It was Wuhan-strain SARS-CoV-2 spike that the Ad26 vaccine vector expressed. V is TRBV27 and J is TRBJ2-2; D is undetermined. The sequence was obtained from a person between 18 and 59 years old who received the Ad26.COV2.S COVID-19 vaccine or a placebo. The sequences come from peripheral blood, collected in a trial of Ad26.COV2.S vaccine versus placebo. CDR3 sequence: CASSLSDTGELFF. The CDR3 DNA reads TGTGCCAGCAGTTTATCGGACACCGGGGAGCTGTTTTTT.